This paragraph covers one T cell receptor beta chain sequence. The repertoire was sequenced with immunoSEQ multiplex PCR; TCRdb's copy has only in-frame clones and lacks some. The data show around 280,000 clones, about 90% seen once. The data originate from a study of blood T cell repertoires in COVID-19. Study context: T cells, B-cell-depleted T cells, or PBMCs provided the cDNA or gDNA that served as material.

The CDR3 runs to 13 residues. CDR1 SGHTA and CDR2 FQGNSA come from the germline V gene. Losses at the gene ends were 8 bases for V and 5 bases for J; bases not matched to a gene: 8. The rearrangement joins TRBV7-2 to TRBJ1-2; TRBD1 matches 7 bases. This receptor was obtained from a woman under 40 who had recovered from COVID-19. Sequencing was performed on peripheral blood. CDR3 amino acids: CASAPGTEYGYTF. The CDR3, as DNA: TGTGCCAGCGCTCCCGGGACAGAGTATGGCTACACCTTC.